This entry concerns a single TCR beta chain. Its antigen is not known. The table came from immunoSEQ multiplex PCR; TCRdb's copy has only in-frame clones and leaves some out. This repertoire shows around 140,000 clones, 90% to 95% found once; its top ten account for around 12%. This sample is drawn from a study of T cell responses to AZD1222 COVID-19 vaccine. Study-level points and caveats: Baseline antibody screening turned up just a handful of seropositive AZD1222 recipients. Increased Spike-specific TCR breadth and depth were observed after two AZD1222 doses. Scientists sampled the repertoires only once the peak T cell response had passed.

V lost 0 bases to trimming and J lost 7 bases, with 8 bases between them. Germline V CDR1 and CDR2: SGDLS, YYNGEE. This CDR3 comprises 14 residues. The sequence came from an adult who had recovered from COVID-19. V is TRBV9 and J is TRBJ1-6; D is unresolved. The starting material was peripheral blood, obtained after recovery from COVID-19. The CDR3 spells CASSVAAGNSPLHF. CDR3 bases: TGTGCCAGCAGCGTAGCTGCGGGGAATTCACCCCTCCACTTT.